Given below is one T cell receptor beta chain in context. Its target is unknown. V shed 7 bases and J 4 bases; nucleotides not matched to a gene: 9. The CDR3 has 14 residues. The germline CDR1 and CDR2 sequences are MNHEY and SMNVEV (reference sequence). The data belong to a study of T cell responses to AZD1222 COVID-19 vaccine. Some second doses came at about 4 weeks and others at about 12 weeks; these were pooled. Using immunoSEQ multiplex PCR, the repertoire was profiled, and TCRdb retains in-frame clones only, with some absent. The data contain 160,000 or so clones, approximately 94% of them singletons. Study-level results: The study identified only a handful of AZD1222 recipients as seropositive at baseline. Compared with day 0, the breadth and depth of the Spike-specific TCR repertoire rose significantly after two doses of AZD1222.

The source was peripheral blood, collected 28 days after the second AZD1222 dose. This TCR came from an adult who received the AZD1222 COVID-19 vaccine. The chain employs TRBV27 and TRBJ2-7; 8 bases align to TRBD1. The CDR3 is CASTPGRGLYEQYF. The CDR3 DNA is TGTGCCAGCACCCCCGGCAGGGGGCTTTACGAGCAGTACTTC.